A single sample gave rise to the 6 T cell receptor beta chains below, sequenced in a study of T cell changes during pregnancy in multiple sclerosis. The method was immunoSEQ multiplex PCR; TCRdb's version includes in-frame clones alone and lacks a portion of them. The data show just over 80,000 clones, about 96% seen once. The sequencing used peripheral blood, collected in the second trimester of pregnancy. These receptors all come from a female donor with multiple sclerosis, enrolled in a pregnancy study.

The chain uses TRBV27 and TRBJ2-7; D is perhaps TRBD1 (6 bases). The CDR3 spans 14 residues. V dropped 8 bases and J dropped 1 base, with 15 bases sitting between them. From germline, CDR1 is MNHEY and CDR2 SMNVEV (reference sequence). The CDR3 is CASSLQGQSYEQYF. The CDR3 coding sequence is TGTGCCAGCTCTCTCCAGGGGCAATCCTACGAGCAGTACTTC.

This clone appeared a single time. The chain recombines TRBV4-1 with TRBJ2-3; 9 positions agree with TRBD2. This CDR3 region has 16 residues. The germline CDR1 and CDR2 sequences are MGHRA and YSYEKL. Losses at the gene ends were 3 bases for V and 4 bases for J; bases not matched to a gene: 8. CDR3 sequence: CASSHPSGKSPDTQYF. CDR3 sequence (DNA): TGCGCCAGCAGCCACCCTAGCGGGAAATCGCCAGATACGCAGTATTTT.

The rearrangement joins TRBV19 to TRBJ2-3, with D possibly being TRBD2 (5 bases). V lost 5 bases, J lost 2 bases, and 11 bases lay in between. The CDR3 sequence is 14 residues long. From germline, CDR1 is LNHDA and CDR2 SQIVND (reference sequence). The CDR3, as DNA: TGTGCCAGTAGTTGGCAGGAGGTCACAGATACGCAGTATTTT. Translated: CASSWQEVTDTQYF.

CDR3 residues: CASTFTGTGVGTQYF. The CDR3 DNA sequence: TGCGCCAGCACCTTCACCGGGACAGGGGTCGGAACGCAGTATTTT. The J gene is TRBJ2-3, the V gene TRBV5-1; 10 bases are a match to TRBD1. The CDR3 consists of 15 residues. The germline gives CDR1 SGHRS, CDR2 YFSETQ. J lost 9 bases, V lost 6 bases, and 13 bases had no gene match.

J is TRBJ1-1 and V is TRBV6-1, with D maybe TRBD1 (5 bases). CDR1 and CDR2 from the germline V gene are MNHNS and SASEGT. The CDR3 length is 16 residues. Trimming took off 1 base at V and 0 bases at J, with 12 bases between the two ends. The CDR3, as DNA: TGTGCCAGCAGTGAAGGGGGTGGGACTCTGAACACTGAAGCTTTCTTT. Its translation is CASSEGGGTLNTEAFF.

This sequence joins TRBV27 and TRBJ2-7; 13 nucleotides agree with TRBD2. This CDR3 has 15 residues. Trimming took 3 bases from V and 5 from J; bases not matched to a gene: 4. Germline V lookup: CDR1 MNHEY, CDR2 SMNVEV (reference sequence). The DNA for the CDR3 is TGTGCCAGCAGTTTGGGCGGACTAGCGGGAGACGAGCAGTACTTC. This translates into CASSLGGLAGDEQYF.